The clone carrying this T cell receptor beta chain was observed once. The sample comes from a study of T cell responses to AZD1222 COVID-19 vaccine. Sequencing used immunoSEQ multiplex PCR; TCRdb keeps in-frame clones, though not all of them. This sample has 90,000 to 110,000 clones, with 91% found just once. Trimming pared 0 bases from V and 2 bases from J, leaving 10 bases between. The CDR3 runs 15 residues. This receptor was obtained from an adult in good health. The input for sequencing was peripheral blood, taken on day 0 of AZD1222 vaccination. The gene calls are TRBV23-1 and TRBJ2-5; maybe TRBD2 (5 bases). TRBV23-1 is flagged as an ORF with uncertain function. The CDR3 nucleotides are TGCGCCAGCAGTCAATCCGGGGTAGATCAAGAGACCCAGTACTTC. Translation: CASSQSGVDQETQYF.